This T cell receptor beta chain was identified in a study of blood T cell repertoires in COVID-19. Germline CDR1 is SNHLY and CDR2 is FYNNEI. The trim removed 5 bases at V and 0 bases at J, leaving 15 bases unmatched. This CDR3 is built from 20 residues. Profiling relied on immunoSEQ multiplex PCR, and the TCRdb table lists in-frame clones only, not all of them. This sample has under 300,000 clones, with 83% found just once. The rearrangement uses TRBV2 and TRBJ2-1, with 11 bases aligning to TRBD2. Sequences were obtained from peripheral blood. This clonotype originated in a woman aged 45-65 years who had recovered from COVID-19. Here the CDR3 DNA reads TGTGCCAGCAGTCTCCCGGGACTAGCGGAACACGCATTCTCCTACAATGAGCAGTTCTTC. Protein product: CASSLPGLAEHAFSYNEQFF. The complete variable domain, with remaining parts taken from reference TRBV2 and TRBJ2-1, reads EPEVTQTPSHQVTQMGQEVILRCVPISNHLYFYWYRQILGQKVEFLVSFYNNEISEKSEIFDDQFSVERPDGSNFTLKIRSTKLEDSAMYFCASSLPGLAEHAFSYNEQFFGPGTRLTVL.